This note documents a single TCR beta chain sequence. Making the TCR beta cDNA relied on 5'RACE template switching with UMIs. Using the 5' RACE reads, TCRdb records one entry per CDR3 protein without DNA. This table lists almost 450,000 distinct CDR3 sequences. Germline V gene lookup returns CDR1 LGHNA and CDR2 YSLEER. This CDR3 contains 14 residues. The record originates from a study of T cells expressing NK-cell markers. Study-wide background: In sorted CD3+CD56+NKG2C+, CD3+CD56+NKG2C- and CD3+CD56-NKG2C+ T cells, TCR beta repertoires were obtained.

V gene TRBV4-3 combines with J gene TRBJ1-2; TCRdb's D call, TRBD1, is unchecked because there is no DNA. The sequenced material came from blood T cells: a sorted CD56 or NKG2C T cell subset, CD4+ or CD8+ T cells, or bulk PBMC T cells (not recorded which). This TCR was recovered from a woman between 18 and 70 years old in good health. The CDR3 spells CASSHGQGRNGYTF.